The 11 T cell receptor beta chains below all came from one sample that was sequenced in a study of Graves' ophthalmopathy and Graves' hyperthyroidism. Amplification of the TCR beta CDR3 regions used RNA transcripts (as template). The workflow started with a first-round RT-PCR run with HTBI primers and then moved on to a second-round multiplex PCR. TCRdb recomputed calls from the multiplex PCR reads with MiXCR, one row per CDR3 protein. The sample yields around 660,000 distinct CDR3 sequences, roughly 41% seen once. Sequenced: peripheral blood. All receptors derive from an adult man with Graves' ophthalmopathy.

Many counts were recorded for this clonotype. The rearrangement joins TRBV7-2 to TRBJ2-2, with D possibly being TRBD1 (6 bases). Germline-derived CDR1 and CDR2 are SGHTA and FQGNSA. Trimming left V 0 bases short and J 3 bases short, with 11 bases between. The CDR3 has 16 amino acids. Here the CDR3 reads CASSLAGQAYTGELFF. CDR3 nucleotides: TGTGCCAGCAGCTTAGCGGGACAAGCCTACACCGGGGAGCTGTTTTTT.

This clonotype was found a few times. This rearrangement joins TRBV3-1 to TRBJ2-7; TRBD2 is a possible D gene (6 bases). This CDR3 contains 17 residues. CDR1 LGHDT and CDR2 YNNKEL come from the germline V gene (reference sequence). Trimming took off 1 base at V and 4 bases at J, with 20 bases between the two ends. The CDR3 protein is CASSQGSGRDWMYEQYF. CDR3 bases: TGTGCCAGCAGCCAAGGATCGGGCCGGGACTGGATGTACGAGCAGTACTTC.

The chain uses TRBV7-3 and TRBJ1-3, with D possibly being TRBD1 (6 bases). The germline gives CDR1 SGHTA, CDR2 FQGTGA. CDR3 length: 16 residues. Trimming cost V 5 bases and J 3 bases, with 17 bases left between them. In nucleotides, the CDR3 is TGTGCCAGCAGCCGATCCAGGGGCGTTTATGGAAACACCATATATTTT. Its protein is CASSRSRGVYGNTIYF.

In the case of this clonotype: A much larger clone differs by one base, so this may be a read error. The chain has TRBV3-2 and TRBJ2-7. TRBV3-2 constitutes a pseudogene. CDR3 length: 13 amino acids. The DNA of the CDR3 is TGTGCCAGCAGCCAACCCGATGGCTACGAGCAGCACTTC. Amino acids: CASSQPDGYEQHF.

To note about this clonotype: One junction end disagrees with the germline gene, perhaps due to a read error. The chain joins TRBV20-1 to TRBJ2-5; 10 nucleotides line up with TRBD1. There are 13 residues in the CDR3. The germline gives CDR1 DFQATT, CDR2 SNEGSKA (reference sequence). The CDR3 spells CSAGDRGHETQYF. The CDR3 DNA sequence: TGCAGTGCTGGAGACAGGGGGCACGAGACCCAGTACTTC.

There are many counts of this clonotype. The rearrangement links TRBV3-1 to TRBJ2-5; D uncertain. The CDR3 contains 11 residues. CDR1 and CDR2 from the germline V gene are LGHDT and YNNKEL (reference sequence). V shed 1 base and J shed 6 bases, with 3 bases lying between them. CDR3 amino acids: CASSQAQTQYF. The CDR3 DNA follows: TGTGCCAGCAGCCAAGCGCAGACCCAGTACTTC.

This clonotype was detected only a few times. This chain connects TRBV4-2 to TRBJ2-7, with 7 bases that match TRBD2. Germline V gives CDR1 LGHNA, CDR2 YNFKEQ. This CDR3 has 15 residues. V gave up 5 bases and J gave up 0 bases; unmatched junction bases: 7. The CDR3: CASSTPRGSSYEQYF. The CDR3 coding sequence is TGTGCCAGCAGCACTCCGCGGGGGAGCTCCTACGAGCAGTACTTC.

This clonotype was seen at least ten times. The rearrangement joins TRBV19 to TRBJ2-5, with 8 bases lining up with TRBD2. Per the germline V gene, CDR1 is LNHDA and CDR2 is SQIVND (reference sequence). J gave up 5 bases and V 1 base, and 9 bases lay outside the gene matches. This CDR3 has 16 residues. CDR3 bases: TGTGCCAGTAGTATAGGCGGAGCGGGGGCCTTGGAGACCCAGTACTTC. Translated, it gives CASSIGGAGALETQYF.

In its sample, this clonotype was seen a few times. The chain joins TRBV4-3 to TRBJ1-3, with D possibly matching TRBD1 (5 bases). Germline CDR1 and CDR2: LGHNA and YSLEER. V was cut by 0 bases and J by 3 bases, with 12 bases left in between. The CDR3 loop spans 16 amino acids. DNA of the CDR3: TGCGCCAGCAGCCAAGATCATGCAGGGCTTGGAAACACCATATATTTT. Translation gives CASSQDHAGLGNTIYF.

The chain employs TRBV11-2 and TRBJ2-5; D may be TRBD1 or TRBD2 (5 bases each). Germline CDR1 and CDR2: SGHAT and FQNNGV. This CDR3 contains 15 residues. The germline V and J ends were trimmed by 0 bases and 1 base, with 9 bases remaining between them. CDR3 protein: CASSLDIGTQETQYF. The DNA of the CDR3 is TGTGCCAGCAGCTTAGATATCGGGACCCAAGAGACCCAGTACTTC.

This clonotype was found many times. V usage is TRBV4-3 and J usage is TRBJ1-6; TRBD1 is a possible D gene (6 bases). The CDR3 is made up of 16 amino acids. Trimming left V 0 bases short and J 3 bases short, with 9 bases between. Per the germline V gene, CDR1 is LGHNA and CDR2 is YSLEER. CDR3 bases: TGCGCCAGCAGCCAAGACCGGGACATCTATAATTCACCCCTCCACTTT. It translates to CASSQDRDIYNSPLHF.